Shown below are 21 T cell receptor beta chains from a single sample sequenced in a study of tissue T cells after allogeneic stem cell transplantation. Specified time point: mouse harvest day 7 after allogeneic transplant. Tail vein injection delivered 10^7 T-cell-depleted bone marrow cells and 10^6 splenic CD5+ T cells. The assay was immunoSEQ multiplex PCR, and TCRdb's table has in-frame clones only and misses some. This sample has roughly 8,900 clones, with about 50% found just once. Sequenced material: gut tissue. The receptor source for this set is a female BALB/c mouse given C57BL/6 T cells with graft-versus-host disease after an allogeneic hematopoietic cell transplant.

Turning to this clone: The gene symbols are mouse symbols. The read terminates 1 residue ahead of where the CDR3 ends, so the germline J gene completes it. This chain joins TRBV26 and TRBJ2-1; tentatively, D is TRBD1 (5 bases). Trimming pared 4 bases from V and 1 base from J, leaving 5 bases between. Germline CDR1 and CDR2: KGHPV and FQNQEV (reference sequence). The length of the CDR3 is 13 residues. CDR3 sequence reads: CASSRQNYAEQFF. The part of the CDR3 DNA that was read is TGTGCCAGCAGTCGACAGAACTATGCTGAGCAGTTC.

With regard to this clone: Germline and genes: mouse. The CDR3 is cut off 1 residue early in the read; its end comes from the germline J gene. The chain employs TRBV4 and TRBJ2-3; TRBD1 is a possible D gene (5 bases). Between the trimmed V and J ends, which lost 8 bases and 1 base, there was a span of 10 bases. The germline V gene encodes CDR1 LGHDT and CDR2 YNNKQL (reference sequence). The CDR3 has 13 amino acids. The CDR3 DNA, read in part, is TGTGCCAGCTTTGTCAGGGGTGCAGAAACGCTGTAT. Protein: CASFVRGAETLY. The whole CDR3 sequence reads CASFVRGAETLYF.

For this clone: Mouse germline and gene names are used. Read sequence stops 1 residue before the CDR3 end, and the germline J gene provides the missing end. The chain carries TRBV13-2 and TRBJ2-7, with 9 bases aligning to TRBD1. With 7 bases clipped from V and 7 bases from J, the junction kept 9 bases outside the gene matches. The length of the CDR3 is 13 residues. CDR1 NNHNN and CDR2 SYGAGS come from the germline V gene (reference sequence). The sequenced CDR3 bases are TGTGCCAGCAGTGTACAGGGGGCAGGGGAACAGTAC. Protein: CASSVQGAGEQY. The full CDR3 protein reads CASSVQGAGEQYF.

Details on this clone: Gene and germline names: mouse. The missing CDR3 end, 1 residue past where the read stops, is filled in from the germline J gene. This sequence joins TRBV15 and TRBJ2-1; possible D gene TRBD2, 6 bases. The CDR3 loop spans 13 amino acids. CDR1 SGHND and CDR2 FRSKSL come from the germline V gene. Deletions cut 4 bases from V and 4 bases from J, with 8 bases between. The CDR3 is CASSSGGYAEQFF. The CDR3 DNA, read in part, is TGTGCCAGCAGTTCCGGGGGGTATGCTGAGCAGTTC.

Regarding this clone: The gene symbols are mouse symbols. The DNA ends 1 residue before the CDR3 does, and the rest of the CDR3 is filled in from the germline J gene. The chain carries TRBV13-1 and TRBJ2-1; TRBD2 matches at 9 bases. The CDR3 is 16 amino acids. Germline V gives CDR1 NSHNY, CDR2 SYGAGN. The V segment lost 0 bases and the J segment 4 bases; nucleotides outside the gene matches: 5. This CDR3 reads CASSDAGGGAYAEQFF. The CDR3 DNA, read in part, is TGTGCCAGCAGTGATGCAGGTGGGGGGGCGTATGCTGAGCAGTTC.

In regard to this clone: Germline and genes: mouse. Read sequence stops 1 residue before the CDR3 end, and the germline J gene provides the missing end. This chain uses TRBV26 with TRBJ2-1, with 8 bases matching TRBD2. With V trimmed by 2 bases and J by 3 bases, 0 bases remained unmatched. From germline, CDR1 is KGHPV and CDR2 FQNQEV (reference sequence). The CDR3 is 14 amino acids. The sequenced CDR3 bases are TGTGCCAGCAGTCTGCTGGGGGGCTATGCTGAGCAGTTC. This encodes CASSLLGGYAEQF. The full CDR3 protein is CASSLLGGYAEQFF.

Note on this clone: Gene names refer to mouse genes. The read terminates 1 residue ahead of where the CDR3 ends, so the germline J gene completes it. The chain links TRBV3 to TRBJ2-3; TRBD1 might be the D (6 bases). The CDR3 loop spans 15 amino acids. Germline CDR1 reads SNHLY; CDR2 reads FYNGKV (reference sequence). Trimming cost V 5 bases and J 0 bases, with 12 bases left between them. The chain's CDR3 is CASSPRTASAETLYF. Partial CDR3 DNA: TGTGCCAGCAGCCCCCGGACAGCTAGTGCAGAAACGCTGTAT.

Concerning this clone: These gene names are mouse names. The read comes to an end 1 residue before the CDR3 does, leaving the germline J gene to fill in the end. V gene TRBV21 combines with J gene TRBJ1-1; D is perhaps TRBD1 (6 bases). TRBV21 is an ORF, with its function uncertain. The CDR3 runs 15 residues. The ends were cut back, 0 bases at V and 0 bases at J, with 8 bases in the middle. The sequenced part of the CDR3 DNA is TGTGCTAGCAGTCAATCGGGACACTCAAACACAGAAGTCTTC. Protein product: CASSQSGHSNTEVF. The entire CDR3 sequence reads CASSQSGHSNTEVFF.

Worth noting for this clone: Genes and germline come from the mouse. The DNA ends 1 residue before the CDR3 does, and the rest of the CDR3 is filled in from the germline J gene. The chain joins TRBV26 to TRBJ2-7; D not certain. The V end was cut by 5 bases, the J end by 1 base, with 9 bases between. This CDR3 is built from 13 residues. The germline V gene has CDR1 KGHPV and CDR2 FQNQEV (reference sequence). Incomplete CDR3 DNA: TGTGCCAGCAGTTCCCTGACATCCTATGAACAGTAC. Protein sequence: CASSSLTSYEQY. The entire CDR3 reads CASSSLTSYEQYF.

This clone was counted a single time. Gene names follow the mouse nomenclature. The read is 1 residue too short to cover the CDR3 end, so that end is filled in from the germline J gene. V and J are TRBV16 and TRBJ1-6, with D perhaps TRBD1 (6 bases). TRBJ1-6 is filed as an ORF, its function uncertain. This CDR3 comprises 16 residues. V lost 0 bases to trimming and J lost 7 bases, with 13 bases between them. The V gene's germline CDR1 is SGHSA and CDR2 FRNQAP. CDR3 protein: CASSLDWGTTNSPLYF. The part of the CDR3 DNA that was read is TGTGCAAGCAGCTTAGATTGGGGGACAACCAATTCGCCCCTCTAC.

On this clone: The listed genes are named as in mouse. The read terminates 1 residue before the CDR3 end, so the remaining end is supplied by the germline J gene. V usage is TRBV26 and J usage is TRBJ2-3; maybe TRBD1 (5 bases). V was shortened by 6 bases and J by 0 bases, with 10 bases between the two germline ends. CDR3 size: 14 residues. Germline V lookup: CDR1 KGHPV, CDR2 FQNQEV (reference sequence). The CDR3 is CASSRTSSAETLYF. CDR3 DNA, as far as it was read: TGTGCCAGCAGCCGGACATCTAGTGCAGAAACGCTGTAT.

This clone is categorized as medium-sized. Here the gene names and germline are mouse. The missing CDR3 end, 1 residue past where the read stops, is filled in from the germline J gene. The same CDR3 can be traced to other DNA sequences in this sample. The chain couples TRBV12-1 to TRBJ2-7, with 9 nucleotides matching TRBD1. Per the germline V gene, CDR1 is SGHSN and CDR2 is HYEKVE. The CDR3 is made up of 15 amino acids. Trimming took 0 bases from V and 0 from J; bases not matched to a gene: 2. The CDR3: CASSLEDRGSYEQYF. CDR3 DNA, as far as it was read: TGTGCCAGCTCTCTCGAGGACAGGGGCTCCTATGAACAGTAC.

This clone came up a few times. Mouse gene names apply. The read comes to an end 1 residue before the CDR3 does, leaving the germline J gene to fill in the end. The genes are TRBV26 and TRBJ1-3, with 9 bases matching TRBD1. Germline CDR1 KGHPV, CDR2 FQNQEV (reference sequence). V lost 4 bases and J lost 3; bases outside the gene matches: 4. This CDR3 contains 15 residues. Incomplete CDR3 DNA: TGTGCCAGCAGTCACAGGGGGCGATTTGGAAATACGCTCTAT. Protein sequence: CASSHRGRFGNTLY. The complete CDR3 protein is CASSHRGRFGNTLYF.

On this clone: Here the gene names and germline are mouse. The read halts 1 residue ahead of the CDR3 end, with the missing end drawn from the germline J gene. The chain uses TRBV1 and TRBJ1-2; unclear D gene. Germline V CDR1 and CDR2: NSQYPW, LRSPGD (reference sequence). The CDR3 runs 13 residues. Trimming removed 0 bases from V and 3 bases from J, with 5 bases in between. The DNA read from the CDR3 is TGCACCTGCAGTGCAGATCCCCACTCCGACTACACC. Protein: CTCSADPHSDYT. The entire CDR3 protein is CTCSADPHSDYTF.

Regarding this clone: The listed genes are named as in mouse. The read ends 1 residue shy of where the CDR3 ends; the end is completed using the germline J gene. The chain links TRBV26 to TRBJ1-3, with D possibly TRBD1 on 6 matching bases. Trimming left V 4 bases short and J 3 bases short, with 7 bases between. CDR3 length: 13 residues. The V gene's germline CDR1 is KGHPV and CDR2 FQNQEV (reference sequence). The DNA read from the CDR3 is TGTGCCAGCAGTCACAGGGATGGAAATACGCTCTAT. This encodes CASSHRDGNTLY. The CDR3 in its entirety is CASSHRDGNTLYF.

In its sample, this clone ranks as medium-sized (0.01 to 0.1%). Gene labels here are mouse ones. The sequenced fragment ends 1 residue before the CDR3 boundary, so the rest is inferred from the germline J gene. The chain uses TRBV24 and TRBJ2-1, with 11 bases lining up with TRBD2. Trimming took 5 bases from V and 6 from J; bases not matched to a gene: 6. CDR3 length: 15 residues. Germline V gives CDR1 KGHTA, CDR2 FRNEEI. CDR3 protein: CASSITGGALAEQFF. The covered CDR3 bases are TGTGCCAGCAGTATCACTGGGGGGGCGCTTGCTGAGCAGTTC.

With regard to this clone: Gene names and germline refer to mouse. The sequenced fragment ends 1 residue before the CDR3 boundary, so the rest is inferred from the germline J gene. This chain links TRBV26 with TRBJ2-7, with TRBD2 identical over 10 bases. V lost 8 bases and J lost 7; bases outside the gene matches: 5. The CDR3 loop spans 12 amino acids. CDR1 KGHPV and CDR2 FQNQEV come from the germline V gene (reference sequence). The CDR3 protein is CASGDWGGEQYF. Incomplete CDR3 DNA: TGTGCCAGCGGGGACTGGGGTGGAGAACAGTAC. The entire variable domain, with the rest obtained from reference TRBV26 and TRBJ2-7, is as follows: NSKVIQTPRYLVKGQGQKAKMRCIPEKGHPVVFWYQQNKNNEFKFLINFQNQEVLQQIDMTEKRFSAECPSNSPCSLEIQSSEAGDSALYLCASGDWGGEQYFGPGTRLTVL.

In this sample, this clone turned up once. Germline and genes: mouse. The read finishes 1 residue shy of the CDR3 end, and the germline J gene is used to complete it. The rearrangement joins TRBV19 to TRBJ2-4, with 12 bases aligning to TRBD2. Germline V gene data show CDR1 as FNHDT and CDR2 as SITEND (reference sequence). J gave up 1 base and V 6 bases, and 6 bases lay outside the gene matches. There are 16 residues in the CDR3. CDR3 bases read: TGTGCCAGCACTTCCCGGGACTGGGGGGGTCAAAACACCTTGTAC. It yields the protein CASTSRDWGGQNTLY. The CDR3, in full, reads CASTSRDWGGQNTLYF.

This clone was counted a few times. Genes and germline come from the mouse. CDR3 loop: CASSLEGAGNSPLYF. The part of the CDR3 DNA that was read is TGTGCCAGCTCTCTCGAGGGGGCCGGTAATTCGCCCCTCTAC. This chain joins TRBV12-1 and TRBJ1-6, with 7 positions matching TRBD1. The read terminates 1 residue ahead of where the CDR3 ends, so the germline J gene completes it. TRBJ1-6 is an ORF, with its function uncertain. The CDR3 covers 15 residues. V shed 0 bases, J shed 6 bases, and the junction held 4 bases outside the gene matches. Per germline, CDR1 SGHSN and CDR2 HYEKVE.

Regarding this clone: Gene labels here are mouse ones. Incomplete CDR3 DNA: TGCACCTGCAGTGACCGGGACAGGGGTCACGAAAGATTATTT. Translated: CTCSDRDRGHERLF. The whole CDR3 region reads CTCSDRDRGHERLFF. The chain uses TRBV1 and TRBJ1-4; 10 nucleotides agree with TRBD1. The read terminates 1 residue before the CDR3 end, so the remaining end is supplied by the germline J gene. The CDR3 is 15 amino acids. Germline V gene data show CDR1 as NSQYPW and CDR2 as LRSPGD (reference sequence). J lost 6 bases, V lost 4 bases, and 5 bases had no gene match.

On this clone: Germline and genes: mouse. The CDR3 end is not reached by the read, which stops 1 residue before it; the germline J gene fills it in. This chain links TRBV1 with TRBJ1-1, with D possibly matching TRBD1 (5 bases). V was shortened by 3 bases and J by 0 bases, with 8 bases between the two germline ends. Looked up from germline, CDR1 is NSQYPW and CDR2 is LRSPGD (reference sequence). The CDR3 extends over 14 amino acids. Partial CDR3 DNA: TGCACCTGCAGTGCGGGGGGTTCAAACACAGAAGTCTTC. Translated: CTCSAGGSNTEVF. Given in full, the CDR3 is CTCSAGGSNTEVFF.